A selection of T cell receptor beta chains follows, all from one sample in a study of lymphopenia after photon versus proton radiotherapy. Generated by immunoSEQ multiplex PCR, the TCRdb table keeps only in-frame clones and is missing some. This table holds 30,000 to 40,000 clones, about 94% found once. The sequenced sample was peripheral blood, obtained from a patient treated with photon-based radiotherapy. The source is a man in his 60s with cholangiocarcinoma. CDR3s include the opening cysteine and the closing phenylalanine or tryptophan. Size is stated for part of the rows, as once, few or many counts, or as a class when the clone is expanded.

V gene	clone size	J gene	CDR3 protein
TRBV7-2	-	TRBJ1-4	CASSVRVSWEGEKLFF
TRBV7-8	once	TRBJ2-7	CASSFGSSHPYEQYF
TRBV7-9	-	TRBJ2-3	CASSSPEGLAAYTQYF
TRBV11-3	-	TRBJ2-1	CASSLGGRGGRKNNEQFF
TRBV14	-	TRBJ1-4	CASSQSRPNEKLFF
TRBV25-1	-	TRBJ2-1	CASTPKGGQGLWEQFF
TRBV27	-	TRBJ2-2	CASSLGLAGGPNTGELFF
TRBV19	-	TRBJ1-1	CASTWQGNTEAFF
TRBV7-9	few	TRBJ1-5	CASSLGGYSNQPQHF
TRBV7-6	-	TRBJ1-2	CASSLGQGAYGYTF
TRBV10-3	-	TRBJ2-7	CAISDGTGGAYEQYF
TRBV15	-	TRBJ1-4	CATSRDGYTYGVNEKLFF
TRBV6-1	once	TRBJ2-5	CASSEYQETQYF
TRBV11-3	once	TRBJ1-5	CASSSCPDSTYCPQHF
TRBV5-1	-	TRBJ2-7	CASSLAGLPYEQYF
TRBV5-1	-	TRBJ2-7	CASSLGDTLEQYF
TRBV6-5	once	TRBJ1-2	CASSSHRGGYGYTF
TRBV2	-	TRBJ2-7	CASTLRTGLSYEQYF
TRBV15	few	TRBJ2-2	CATSKNTGELFF
TRBV5-1	-	TRBJ2-3	CASSREGLRTDTQYF
TRBV6-5	-	TRBJ1-1	CASSYLAGVAEAFF
TRBV20-1	-	TRBJ2-5	CSAQDQETQYF
TRBV27	-	TRBJ2-7	CASSLSGTGYEQYF
TRBV6-4	-	TRBJ2-2	CASSDGANTGELFF
TRBV5-1	-	TRBJ2-1	CASSLEGSVGVDEQFF
TRBV2	-	TRBJ2-2	CASGLTAPPGELFF
TRBV11-3	-	TRBJ2-3	CASRTSGTDTQYF
TRBV5-1	-	TRBJ1-1	CASSLAGGRTEAFF
TRBV5-1	-	TRBJ2-5	CASSLAGTPLATQYF